Detailed here is one T cell receptor (beta chain). Its antigen remains unknown. The germline CDR1 and CDR2 sequences are SQVTM and ANQGSEA. Unmatched junction bases numbered 6, after V lost 1 base and J lost 0 bases. This CDR3 has 17 amino acids. The data were produced by immunoSEQ multiplex PCR, yet TCRdb's version contains in-frame clones alone and is incomplete. The table has under 45,000 clones, around two thirds seen once; the top ten hold roughly 20%. Exclusion applied to patients with autoimmune disease history or systemic immunosuppression. This record comes from a study of OX40 agonist ivuxolimab in advanced cancers. The overall study: The patients' treatment was ivuxolimab, an agonistic anti-OX40 (CD134) antibody.

Study results and caveats: On average, CD8+ T cells had more expanded clones than CD4+.

The source was CD4+ or CD8+ T cells sorted from blood, collected in a trial of the OX40 agonist ivuxolimab. The chain links TRBV29-1 to TRBJ2-3; 11 bases match TRBD2. The sequence derives from an adult with an advanced solid tumor such as melanoma, head and neck, liver or kidney cancer. The CDR3 sequence: CSVEGVSSGGSTDTQYF. The CDR3 nucleotides read TGCAGCGTTGAAGGGGTCTCTAGCGGGGGGAGCACAGATACGCAGTATTTT.